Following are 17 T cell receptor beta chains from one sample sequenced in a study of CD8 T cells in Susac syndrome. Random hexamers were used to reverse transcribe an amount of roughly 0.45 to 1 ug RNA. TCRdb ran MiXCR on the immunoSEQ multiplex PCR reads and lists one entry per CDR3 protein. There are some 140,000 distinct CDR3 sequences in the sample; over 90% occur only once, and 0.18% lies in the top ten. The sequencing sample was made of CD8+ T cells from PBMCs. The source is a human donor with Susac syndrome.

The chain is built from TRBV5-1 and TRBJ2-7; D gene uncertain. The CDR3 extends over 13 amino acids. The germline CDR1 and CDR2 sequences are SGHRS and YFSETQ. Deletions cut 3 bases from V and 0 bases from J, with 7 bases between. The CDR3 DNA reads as TGCGCCAGCAGCTCCCCGAACTCCTACGAGCAGTACTTC. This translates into CASSSPNSYEQYF.

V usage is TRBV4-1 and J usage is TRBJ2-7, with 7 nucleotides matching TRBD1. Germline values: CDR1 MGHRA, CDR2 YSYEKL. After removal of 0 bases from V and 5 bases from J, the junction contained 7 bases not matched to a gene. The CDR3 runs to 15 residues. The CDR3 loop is CASSQDLTGIDEQYF. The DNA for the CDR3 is TGCGCCAGCAGCCAAGACTTGACAGGGATCGACGAGCAGTACTTC.

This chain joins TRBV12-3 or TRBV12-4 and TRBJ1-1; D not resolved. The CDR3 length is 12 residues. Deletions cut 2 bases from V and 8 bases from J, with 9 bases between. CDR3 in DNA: TGTGCCAGCAGTTTACCAGGTATAGAAGCTTTCTTT. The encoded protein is CASSLPGIEAFF.

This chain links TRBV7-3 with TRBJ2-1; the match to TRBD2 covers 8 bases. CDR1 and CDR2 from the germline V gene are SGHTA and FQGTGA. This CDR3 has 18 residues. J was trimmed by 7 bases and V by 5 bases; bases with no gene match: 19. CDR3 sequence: CASSPRGGTGTRWNEQFF. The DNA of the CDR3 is TGTGCCAGCAGCCCTCGAGGGGGTACCGGGACTAGGTGGAATGAGCAGTTCTTC.

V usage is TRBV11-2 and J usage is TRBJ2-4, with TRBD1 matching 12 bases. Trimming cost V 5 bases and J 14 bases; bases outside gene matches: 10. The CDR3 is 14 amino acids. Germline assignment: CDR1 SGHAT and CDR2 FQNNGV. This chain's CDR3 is CASSPGQGALVEYF. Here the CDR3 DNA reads TGTGCCAGCAGCCCGGGACAGGGGGCGCTAGTAGAGTACTTC.

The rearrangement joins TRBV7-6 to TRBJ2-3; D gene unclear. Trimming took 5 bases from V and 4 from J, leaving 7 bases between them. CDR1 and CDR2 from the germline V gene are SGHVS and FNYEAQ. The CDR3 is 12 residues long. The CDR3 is CASSHGADTQYF. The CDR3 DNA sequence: TGTGCCAGCAGCCACGGCGCAGATACGCAGTATTTT.

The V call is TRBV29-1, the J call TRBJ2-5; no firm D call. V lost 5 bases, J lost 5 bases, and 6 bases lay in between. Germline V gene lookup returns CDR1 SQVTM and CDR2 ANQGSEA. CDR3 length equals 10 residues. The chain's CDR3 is CSVRLETQYF. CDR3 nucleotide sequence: TGCAGCGTTCGGTTGGAGACCCAGTACTTC.

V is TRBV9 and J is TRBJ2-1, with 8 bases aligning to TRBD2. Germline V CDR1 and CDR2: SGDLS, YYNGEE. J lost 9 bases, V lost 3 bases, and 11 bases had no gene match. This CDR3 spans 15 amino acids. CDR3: CASSGSGNDGGEQFF. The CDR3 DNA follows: TGTGCCAGCAGCGGTAGCGGGAACGATGGGGGTGAGCAGTTCTTC.

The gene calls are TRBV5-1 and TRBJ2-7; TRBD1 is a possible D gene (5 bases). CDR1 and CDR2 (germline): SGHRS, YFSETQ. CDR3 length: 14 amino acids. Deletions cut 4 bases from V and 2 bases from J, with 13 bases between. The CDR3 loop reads CASSPQGETYEQYF. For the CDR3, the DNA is TGCGCCAGCAGCCCTCAGGGTGAGACCTACGAGCAGTACTTC. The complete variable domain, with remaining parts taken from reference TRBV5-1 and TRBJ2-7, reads KAGVTQTPRYLIKTRGQQVTLSCSPISGHRSVSWYQQTPGQGLQFLFEYFSETQRNKGNFPGRFSGRQFSNSRSEMNVSTLELGDSALYLCASSPQGETYEQYFGPGTRLTVT.

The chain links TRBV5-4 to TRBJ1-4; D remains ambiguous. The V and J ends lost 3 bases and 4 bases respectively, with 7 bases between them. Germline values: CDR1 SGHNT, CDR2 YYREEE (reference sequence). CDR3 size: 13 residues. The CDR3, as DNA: TGTGCCAGCAGCTCGGACCTTAATGAAAAACTGTTTTTT. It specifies CASSSDLNEKLFF.

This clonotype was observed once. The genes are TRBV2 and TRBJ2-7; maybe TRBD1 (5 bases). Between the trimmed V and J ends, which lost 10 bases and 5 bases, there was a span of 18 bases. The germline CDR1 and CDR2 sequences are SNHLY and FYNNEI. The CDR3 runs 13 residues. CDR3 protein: CATDLGRSDEQYF. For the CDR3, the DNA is TGTGCCACAGACTTGGGGCGGTCGGACGAGCAGTACTTC.

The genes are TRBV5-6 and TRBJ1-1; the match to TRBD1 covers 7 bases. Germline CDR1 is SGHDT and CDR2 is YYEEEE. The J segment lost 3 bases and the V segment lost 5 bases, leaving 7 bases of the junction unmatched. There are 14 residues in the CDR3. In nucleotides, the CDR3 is TGTGCCAGCAGTTTACGCGGACAGGACACTGAAGCTTTCTTT. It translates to CASSLRGQDTEAFF.

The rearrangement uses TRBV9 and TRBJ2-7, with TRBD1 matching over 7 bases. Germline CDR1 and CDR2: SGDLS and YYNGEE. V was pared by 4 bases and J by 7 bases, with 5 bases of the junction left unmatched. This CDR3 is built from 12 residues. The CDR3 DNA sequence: TGTGCCAGCAGCTCCGAGACAGGGGAGCAGTACTTC. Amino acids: CASSSETGEQYF.

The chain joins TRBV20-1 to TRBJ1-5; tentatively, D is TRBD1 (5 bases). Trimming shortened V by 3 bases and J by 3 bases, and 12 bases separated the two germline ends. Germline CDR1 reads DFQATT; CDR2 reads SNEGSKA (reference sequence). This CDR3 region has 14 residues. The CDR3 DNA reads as TGCAGTGCTAGTAGCGACAGTCTCAATCAGCCCCAGCATTTT. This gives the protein CSASSDSLNQPQHF.

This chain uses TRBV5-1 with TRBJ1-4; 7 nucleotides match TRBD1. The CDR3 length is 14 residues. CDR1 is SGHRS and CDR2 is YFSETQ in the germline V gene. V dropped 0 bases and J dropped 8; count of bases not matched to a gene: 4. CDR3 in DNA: TGCGCCAGCAGCTTGGGGGACAGTAGCGAAAAACTGTTTTTT. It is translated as CASSLGDSSEKLFF.

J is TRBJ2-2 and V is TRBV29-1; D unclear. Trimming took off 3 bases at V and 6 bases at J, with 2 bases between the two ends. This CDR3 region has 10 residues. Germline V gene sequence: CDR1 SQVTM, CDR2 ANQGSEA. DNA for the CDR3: TGCAGCGTTGATGCCGGGGAGCTGTTTTTT. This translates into CSVDAGELFF.

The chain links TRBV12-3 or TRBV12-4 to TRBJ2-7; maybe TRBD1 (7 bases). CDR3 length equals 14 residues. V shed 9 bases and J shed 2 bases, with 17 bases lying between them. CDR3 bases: TGTGCCAGTTTAGGAGGGGGCTATCCCTACGAGCAGTACTTC. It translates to CASLGGGYPYEQYF.